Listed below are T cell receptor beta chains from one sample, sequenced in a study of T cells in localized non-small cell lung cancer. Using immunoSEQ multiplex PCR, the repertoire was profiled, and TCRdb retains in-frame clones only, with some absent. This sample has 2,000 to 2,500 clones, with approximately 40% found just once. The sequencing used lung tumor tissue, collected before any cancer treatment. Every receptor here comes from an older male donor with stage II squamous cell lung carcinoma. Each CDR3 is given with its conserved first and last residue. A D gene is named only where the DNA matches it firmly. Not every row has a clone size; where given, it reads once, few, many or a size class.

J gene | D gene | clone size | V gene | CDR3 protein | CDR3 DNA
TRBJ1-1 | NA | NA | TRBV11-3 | CASSRNMGDLGTEAFF | TGTGCCAGCAGCCGAAACATGGGGGATTTGGGGACTGAAGCTTTCTTT
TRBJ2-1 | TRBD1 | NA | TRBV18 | CASSNTGGGMNEQFF | TGTGCCAGCTCAAATACAGGGGGAGGTATGAATGAGCAGTTCTTC
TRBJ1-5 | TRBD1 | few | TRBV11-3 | CASSPGTGRNQPQHF | TGTGCCAGCAGTCCCGGGACAGGAAGGAATCAGCCCCAGCATTTT
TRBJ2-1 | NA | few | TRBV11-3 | CASSLGLSSYNEQFF | TGTGCCAGCAGCTTAGGACTTAGCTCCTACAATGAGCAGTTCTTC
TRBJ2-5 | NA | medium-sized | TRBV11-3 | CASSLGGSQETQYF | TGTGCCAGCAGCTTAGGAGGGTCTCAAGAGACCCAGTACTTC
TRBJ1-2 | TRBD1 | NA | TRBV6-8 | CAIWDRGLEGYTF | TGTGCCATCTGGGACAGGGGGCTGGAGGGCTACACCTTC
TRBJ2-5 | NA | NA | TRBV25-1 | CASSERGEGQETQYF | TGTGCCAGCAGTGAGCGAGGGGAAGGGCAAGAGACCCAGTACTTC
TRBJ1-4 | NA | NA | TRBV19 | CASSSSPGGGNEKLFF | TGTGCCAGTAGTTCGTCCCCAGGTGGGGGTAATGAAAAACTGTTTTTT
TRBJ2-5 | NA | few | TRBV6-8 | CASSYLGPRETQYF | TGTGCCAGCAGTTACCTTGGTCCGAGGGAGACCCAGTACTTC
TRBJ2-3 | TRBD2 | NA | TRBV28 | CASSPGWEGYTDTQYF | TGTGCCAGCAGTCCTGGATGGGAGGGATATACAGATACGCAGTATTTT
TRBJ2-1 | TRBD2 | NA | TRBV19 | CASSIQPSGSYEQFF | TGTGCCAGTAGTATACAGCCTAGCGGGAGCTATGAGCAGTTCTTC
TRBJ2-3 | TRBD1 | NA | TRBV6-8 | CASSVIGTGTDTQYF | TGTGCCAGCAGTGTTATAGGGACAGGCACAGATACGCAGTATTTT
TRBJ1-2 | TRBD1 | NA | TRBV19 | CASSTGTANYGYTF | TGTGCCAGTAGTACCGGGACAGCTAACTATGGCTACACCTTC
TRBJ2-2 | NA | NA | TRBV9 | CASSVVETGNTGELFF | TGTGCCAGCAGCGTAGTTGAGACAGGGAACACCGGGGAGCTGTTTTTT
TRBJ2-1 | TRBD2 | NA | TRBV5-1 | CASSPQTGTSGHNEQFF | TGCGCCAGCAGCCCCCAAACCGGGACTAGCGGACACAATGAGCAGTTCTTC
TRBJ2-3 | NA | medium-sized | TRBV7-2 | CASTGLITDTQYF | TGTGCCAGTACGGGGCTGATTACAGATACGCAGTATTTT
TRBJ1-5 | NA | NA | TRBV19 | CASSMGLAQPQHF | TGTGCCAGTAGTATGGGTCTTGCTCAGCCCCAGCATTTT
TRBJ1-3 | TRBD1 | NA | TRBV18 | CASSPGTVSGNTIYF | TGTGCCAGCTCACCGGGGACAGTCTCTGGAAACACCATATATTTT
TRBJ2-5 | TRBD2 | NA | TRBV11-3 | CASSFTLAGGVETQYF | TGTGCCAGCAGCTTTACACTAGCGGGAGGTGTGGAGACCCAGTACTTC
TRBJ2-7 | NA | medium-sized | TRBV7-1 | CASSLQRGREQYF | TGTGCCAGCAGCTTACAACGTGGGCGGGAGCAGTACTTC
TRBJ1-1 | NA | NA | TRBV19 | CASSSGFAEAFF | TGTGCCAGTAGCTCGGGTTTCGCTGAAGCTTTCTTT
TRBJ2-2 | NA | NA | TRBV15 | CATSRDIPGNTGELFF | TGTGCCACCAGCAGAGATATCCCGGGGAACACCGGGGAGCTGTTTTTT
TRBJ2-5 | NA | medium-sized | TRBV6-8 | CASLPRTSAPPRTQYF | TGTGCCAGCCTACCGAGGACGTCCGCCCCCCCAAGGACCCAGTACTTC
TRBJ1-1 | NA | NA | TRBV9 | CASSVQVLNTEAFF | TGTGCCAGCAGTGTACAGGTACTGAACACTGAAGCTTTCTTT
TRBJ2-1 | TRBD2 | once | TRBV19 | CASSMPLAGGGNEQFF | TGTGCCAGTAGTATGCCCCTAGCGGGAGGGGGCAATGAGCAGTTCTTC
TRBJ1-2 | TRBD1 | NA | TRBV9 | CASSPRTGFSYTF | TGTGCCAGCAGCCCCCGGACAGGGTTTAGCTACACCTTC
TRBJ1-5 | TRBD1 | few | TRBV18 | CASSPRTGENQPQHF | TGTGCCAGCTCGCCCCGGACAGGGGAGAATCAGCCCCAGCATTTT
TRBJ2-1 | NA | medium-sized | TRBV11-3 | CASSPTGAYNEQFF | TGTGCCAGCAGCCCGACCGGGGCCTACAATGAGCAGTTCTTC
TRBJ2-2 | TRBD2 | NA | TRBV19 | CASSSGLAGYTGELFF | TGTGCCAGTAGTTCCGGACTAGCGGGATACACCGGGGAGCTGTTTTTT
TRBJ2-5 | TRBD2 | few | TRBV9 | CASSQTSGRETQYF | TGTGCCAGCAGCCAGACTAGCGGGAGAGAGACCCAGTACTTC
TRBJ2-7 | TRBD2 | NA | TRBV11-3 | CASSSGGRGVYEQYF | TGTGCCAGCAGCTCCGGCGGGAGGGGAGTCTACGAGCAGTACTTC
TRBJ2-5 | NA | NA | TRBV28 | CASTQGRQRYQETQYF | TGTGCCAGCACCCAGGGTAGGCAAAGGTACCAAGAGACCCAGTACTTC
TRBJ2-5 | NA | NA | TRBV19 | CASSMGRKETQYF | TGTGCCAGTAGTATGGGCAGGAAAGAGACCCAGTACTTC
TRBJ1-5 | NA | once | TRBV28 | CASSEIVRENQPQHF | TGTGCCAGCAGTGAGATCGTCAGGGAGAATCAGCCCCAGCATTTT
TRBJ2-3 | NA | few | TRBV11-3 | CASSLGFLTDTQYF | TGTGCCAGCAGCTTAGGTTTCCTCACAGATACGCAGTATTTT
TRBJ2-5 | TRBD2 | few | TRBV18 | CASSPSSSGRGETQYF | TGTGCCAGCTCACCAAGTTCTAGCGGGAGGGGAGAGACCCAGTACTTC
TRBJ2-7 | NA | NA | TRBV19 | CASRPGGSYEQYF | TGTGCCAGTAGGCCTGGGGGGAGCTACGAGCAGTACTTC
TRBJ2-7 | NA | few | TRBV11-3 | CASSKRQQTYEQYF | TGTGCCAGCAGCAAACGACAGCAAACCTACGAGCAGTACTTC
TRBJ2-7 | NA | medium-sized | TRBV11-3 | CASSLVPGEAYEQYF | TGTGCCAGCAGCTTAGTGCCAGGGGAGGCCTACGAGCAGTACTTC
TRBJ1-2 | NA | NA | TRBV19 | CASTRDGYAYGYTF | TGTGCCAGTACTCGGGACGGATACGCCTATGGCTACACCTTC
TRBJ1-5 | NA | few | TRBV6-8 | CASSYARDNQPQHF | TGTGCCAGCAGTTACGCCAGGGACAATCAGCCCCAGCATTTT
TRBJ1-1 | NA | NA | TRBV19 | CASSPHSMNTEAFF | TGTGCCAGTAGTCCCCACAGCATGAACACTGAAGCTTTCTTT